Shown below are 19 T cell receptor beta chains from a single sample sequenced in a study of identical twins' blood T cells. One entry per CDR3 protein, called by TCRdb with MiXCR from the 5' RACE reads. The sample shows 350,000 to 400,000 distinct CDR3 sequences, roughly 28% of them seen only once. Material for sequencing was PBMCs. The receptor source for this set is a woman between 18 and 50 years old in good health.

This clonotype was seen more than once but under ten times. V and J are TRBV10-2 and TRBJ2-1, with D perhaps TRBD2 (6 bases). Germline V gives CDR1 WSHSY, CDR2 SAAADI. V lost 6 bases and J 0 bases, leaving 12 bases between the germline ends. There are 15 residues in the CDR3. Written as DNA, the CDR3 is TGCGCCAGCAGCGGTAGCGGAGCCTCCTACAATGAGCAGTTCTTC. It codes for CASSGSGASYNEQFF.

This chain links TRBV7-3 with TRBJ1-1; 11 bases fit TRBD1. Germline assignment: CDR1 SGHTA and CDR2 FQGTGA. J lost 4 bases, V lost 1 base, and 11 bases had no gene match. The CDR3 covers 18 residues. This CDR3 is CASSLKGTGGLSGTEAFF. CDR3 DNA sequence: TGTGCCAGCAGCTTAAAGGGGACAGGGGGTCTGTCGGGCACTGAAGCTTTCTTT.

This clonotype appeared a few times. The chain employs TRBV27 and TRBJ2-1; a weak D match, TRBD2 (7 bases). The germline CDR1 and CDR2 sequences are MNHEY and SMNVEV (reference sequence). There are 17 residues in the CDR3. V lost 4 bases and J 5 bases, leaving 21 bases between the germline ends. The CDR3 sequence is CASSSPGGAGLNNEQFF. The DNA for the CDR3 is TGTGCCAGCAGTTCTCCGGGGGGCGCCGGCCTTAACAATGAGCAGTTCTTC.

The chain carries TRBV5-1 and TRBJ2-5; no clear D gene. Germline loops: CDR1 SGHRS, CDR2 YFSETQ. V was pared by 0 bases and J by 2 bases, with 14 bases between. There are 16 residues in the CDR3. The CDR3 region is CASSLGPLGFQETQYF. The CDR3 coding sequence is TGCGCCAGCAGCTTGGGACCCCTGGGATTTCAAGAGACCCAGTACTTC.

Remarks on this clonotype: The junction shows a germline mismatch at one end, possibly a read error. V is TRBV9 and J is TRBJ2-1; 12 positions agree with TRBD2. CDR3 length: 15 residues. Germline loops: CDR1 SGDLS, CDR2 YYNGEE. CDR3 region: CASSSTSGGYSEQFF. CDR3 DNA sequence: TGTGCCAGCAGCTCGACTAGCGGGGGATACAGTGAGCAGTTCTTC.

J is TRBJ2-5 and V is TRBV20-1; D is possibly TRBD1 or TRBD2 (5 bases each). Germline CDR1 reads DFQATT; CDR2 reads SNEGSKA (reference sequence). Trimming removed 1 base from V and 3 bases from J, with 15 bases in between. The CDR3 is made up of 15 amino acids. The DNA of the CDR3 is TGCAGTGCTAGAGTTCGAGGGGAGCTGAAAGAGACCCAGTACTTC. Its translation: CSARVRGELKETQYF.

This clonotype occurred a few times. The rearrangement joins TRBV29-1 to TRBJ1-2, with 7 bases aligning to TRBD1. The germline V gene has CDR1 SQVTM and CDR2 ANQGSEA. Trimming took 7 bases from V and 4 from J; bases not matched to a gene: 9. The CDR3 length is 13 residues. CDR3 protein: CSDGAGQFYGYTF. CDR3 in DNA: TGCAGCGATGGAGCGGGACAGTTCTATGGCTACACCTTC.

The rearrangement uses TRBV20-1 and TRBJ2-4, with D perhaps TRBD1 (6 bases). The CDR3 runs 14 residues. The V gene's germline CDR1 is DFQATT and CDR2 SNEGSKA (reference sequence). V gave up 6 bases and J gave up 3 bases, with 15 bases separating them. The CDR3 spells CSANGQSGKNIQYF. The CDR3 bases are TGCAGTGCAAATGGACAGTCTGGCAAAAACATTCAGTACTTC.

Here the CDR3 reads CASNLQGGTQPQHF. CDR3 nucleotide sequence: TGTGCCAGCAACTTACAGGGGGGAACCCAGCCCCAGCATTTT. V and J are TRBV28 and TRBJ1-5; 8 nucleotides align to TRBD1. CDR3 length: 14 residues. J was trimmed by 7 bases and V by 7 bases; bases with no gene match: 9. CDR1 is MDHEN and CDR2 is SYDVKM in the germline V gene.

The DNA for the CDR3 is TGCGCCAGCAGCCCATACCCGGGTGAAGCTTTCTTT. The encoded protein is CASSPYPGEAFF. The chain carries TRBV5-1 and TRBJ1-1; D is unclear. V shed 4 bases and J shed 7 bases, with 11 bases lying between them. The CDR3 is 12 residues long. Germline-derived CDR1 and CDR2 are SGHRS and YFSETQ.

This rearrangement joins TRBV12-3 or TRBV12-4 to TRBJ1-2; no reliable D call. The V gene lost 5 bases and the J gene lost 5 bases, with 12 bases spanning the gap. This CDR3 contains 13 residues. In DNA, the CDR3 is TGTGCCAGCAGTCGCACCCTCGCGTATGGCTACACCTTC. Protein product: CASSRTLAYGYTF.

This clonotype was picked up many times. The rearrangement links TRBV12-3 or TRBV12-4 to TRBJ1-5; D gene unclear. V was clipped by 6 bases and J by 2 bases, with 17 bases between them. The CDR3 loop spans 16 amino acids. CDR3 nucleotides: TGTGCCAGCAGACTCAACGGGGTTATGGGCAATCAGCCCCAGCATTTT. It specifies CASRLNGVMGNQPQHF.

This clonotype was seen only a few times. V usage is TRBV7-3 and J usage is TRBJ2-1; D possibly corresponds to TRBD2 (6 bases). CDR3 size: 16 residues. V gave up 5 bases and J gave up 7 bases, with 21 bases separating them. Germline V gene sequence: CDR1 SGHTA, CDR2 FQGTGA. The CDR3 nucleotides are TGTGCCAGCAGCCGGGGGACGCTAGCGAGAAAGAATGAGCAGTTCTTC. This codes for CASSRGTLARKNEQFF.

The rearrangement links TRBV20-1 to TRBJ2-3; 9 positions match TRBD1. Per the germline V gene, CDR1 is DFQATT and CDR2 is SNEGSKA (reference sequence). CDR3 length: 14 amino acids. Trimming took 3 bases from V and 1 from J; bases not matched to a gene: 2. The CDR3 region has the DNA TGCAGTGCTAGTGGGGACAGGGGCACAGATACGCAGTATTTT. This sequence encodes CSASGDRGTDTQYF.

The rearrangement links TRBV20-1 to TRBJ2-5, with 7 bases matching TRBD2. Germline CDR1 is DFQATT and CDR2 is SNEGSKA (reference sequence). Trimming took 3 bases from V and 5 from J; bases not matched to a gene: 12. This CDR3 has 15 residues. CDR3 sequence (DNA): TGCAGTGCTAGGCGAGGGACTAATCTTCGGGAGACCCAGTACTTC. It encodes CSARRGTNLRETQYF.

The CDR3 is CASSQVKGTQETQYF. DNA of the CDR3: TGCGCCAGCAGCCAAGTGAAAGGGACCCAAGAGACCCAGTACTTC. V usage is TRBV4-3 and J usage is TRBJ2-5; D possibly uses TRBD1 or TRBD2 (5 bases each). Germline V lookup: CDR1 LGHNA, CDR2 YSLEER. CDR3 length: 15 amino acids. Trimming pared 1 base from V and 1 base from J, leaving 10 bases between.

This rearrangement joins TRBV3-1 to TRBJ1-3; D call uncertain. This CDR3 region has 12 residues. Trimming removed 1 base from V and 7 bases from J, with 5 bases in between. Germline-derived CDR1 and CDR2 are LGHDT and YNNKEL (reference sequence). CDR3 bases: TGTGCCAGCAGCCAAGGGCCTAACACCATATATTTT. Translated, it gives CASSQGPNTIYF.

This clonotype came up a few times. This chain joins TRBV7-2 and TRBJ2-1, with unresolved D. The CDR3 covers 16 residues. Germline CDR1 and CDR2: SGHTA and FQGNSA. The V end lost 3 bases, the J end lost 1 base, and 13 bases lay between the germline ends. CDR3 sequence: CASSFAPTRSYNEQFF. The CDR3, as DNA: TGTGCCAGCAGCTTTGCCCCTACAAGATCCTACAATGAGCAGTTCTTC.

A few counts support this clonotype. The chain carries TRBV6-2 or TRBV6-3 and TRBJ1-2; unclear D gene. Trimming removed 10 bases at V and 5 bases at J, with 14 bases between. CDR3 length: 12 residues. The V gene's germline CDR1 is MNHEY and CDR2 SVGEGT. The CDR3 region is CATRPMRYGYTF. The CDR3 bases are TGTGCCACCAGACCGATGCGGTATGGCTACACCTTC.